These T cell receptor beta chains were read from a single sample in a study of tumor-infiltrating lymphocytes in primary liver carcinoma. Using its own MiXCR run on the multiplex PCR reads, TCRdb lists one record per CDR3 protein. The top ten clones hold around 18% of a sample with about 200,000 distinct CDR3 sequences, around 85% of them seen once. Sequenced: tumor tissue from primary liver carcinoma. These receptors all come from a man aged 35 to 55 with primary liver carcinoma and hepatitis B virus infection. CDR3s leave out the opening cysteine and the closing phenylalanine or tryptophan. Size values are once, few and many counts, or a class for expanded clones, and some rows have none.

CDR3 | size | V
RVRSLYGYT | NA | TRBV29-1
SVLRTDRYTEAL | NA | TRBV29-1
ASSPFTGYNEQF | many | TRBV28
ASQTLGTGELF | NA | TRBV10-2
TTTMTSGTNTGELF | NA | TRBV12-3/TRBV12-4
ASRGTGHPNEQF | NA | TRBV6-2/TRBV6-3
ASIIGTRPTEEQF | NA | TRBV11-2
ASSFSVQRVQETQY | many | TRBV12-3/TRBV12-4
SVRTSGGWAETQY | NA | TRBV29-1
ASTSGVIMNTETL | once | TRBV28
DSSLGQGAEKLF | NA | TRBV11-2
ASSLTGGTQPHH | few | TRBV28
TSSDSGSQETQY | NA | TRBV2
ASSTPPASGFSSYSKQF | NA | TRBV11-1
ASSPTSTDDTHY | NA | TRBV5-5
ASSRGWSNTGELF | NA | TRBV19
TGLAGELSHEQS | NA | TRBV6-1
ASSGTTGGRMETHY | NA | TRBV5-4
TSSQDRWGPQH | NA | TRBV28
ASSRDSSSVNTIN | NA | TRBV7-9
ASSADRIVGAF | few | TRBV5-4
AGSLTGVSEQF | NA | TRBV5-1
ASSSGRQGLSQY | few | TRBV5-6
ASSQDWGGEQF | NA | TRBV4-2
ASSPWSGITGELF | NA | TRBV12-3/TRBV12-4
ASSQDLRPNTQY | NA | TRBV4-2
SVRNTEAF | medium-sized | TRBV29-1
GVEGTRKENQY | NA | TRBV29-1
ASSHPVAGELF | few | TRBV4-1
ASSSSRDSSYEHY | NA | TRBV11-1
SASSWREINEQF | NA | TRBV20-1
ARSSSSVPSYYEQF | NA | TRBV11-1
ASRLKGGLTNQPQH | NA | TRBV11-2
ASNEQANTEAF | many | TRBV2
ASSYGRTGGITDTQY | NA | TRBV6-5
ASNPGRLTDTQY | NA | TRBV5-6
ASGVSGKYERY | NA | TRBV4-2
VNSAVAGWVNNEQF | NA | TRBV14
SARYKTSGSETQY | NA | TRBV20-1
AIRRDRGASHKQY | NA | TRBV10-3
ANSQSGVGVYGYT | NA | TRBV4-2
ASSFLGTRY | NA | TRBV5-6
ASSQGQLVADTQH | few | TRBV4-2
DSRTEAGRLETQY | NA | TRBV6-5
ASSLEVTSYEQY | NA | TRBV11-2
ANSEVGALGDLIRETQY | NA | TRBV6-1
CVAEVGGRSTDTQY | NA | TRBV29-1
ASSPRSGTGDNTETF | NA | TRBV18
ASSLDIIAFVNTIY | NA | TRBV4-1